The rows below give T cell receptor beta chains drawn from one sample of a study of monozygotic twins with inflammatory bowel disease. TCRdb reprocessed the 5' RACE reads and stores each CDR3 protein as one record, lacking DNA. The sample includes 440,000 or so distinct CDR3 sequences. The sample was blood. Source of these receptors: a human donor with ulcerative colitis or Crohn's disease, or a healthy co-twin of an affected twin (not recorded which). Each CDR3 is given with its conserved first and last residue. Each record gives: J gene, V gene, CDR3 length, CDR3 protein.

j_gene: TRBJ1-1
v_gene: TRBV9
len: 13
CDR3aa: CASSWTWNTEAFF

j_gene: TRBJ1-1
v_gene: TRBV20-1
len: 17
CDR3aa: CSARPLQGARLGTEAFF

j_gene: TRBJ2-6
v_gene: TRBV5-1
len: 16
CDR3aa: CASSVDGPSGANVLTF

j_gene: TRBJ2-7
v_gene: TRBV29-1
len: 17
CDR3aa: CSVEQGGTGREGYEQYF

j_gene: TRBJ2-3
v_gene: TRBV4-1
len: 15
CDR3aa: CASSTQGETTDTQYF

j_gene: TRBJ2-3
v_gene: TRBV5-4
len: 16
CDR3aa: CASSLFVQGASDTQYF

j_gene: TRBJ1-5
v_gene: TRBV5-1
len: 16
CDR3aa: CASSLGADRPGEPQHF

j_gene: TRBJ2-4
v_gene: TRBV20-1
len: 14
CDR3aa: CSARDDRQANIQYF

j_gene: TRBJ2-3
v_gene: TRBV7-9
len: 16
CDR3aa: CASSFGGGPVSDTQYF

j_gene: TRBJ2-2
v_gene: TRBV10-1
len: 13
CDR3aa: CASSDPNTGELFF

j_gene: TRBJ2-1
v_gene: TRBV27
len: 17
CDR3aa: CASSWSLLGYLGNEQFF

j_gene: TRBJ2-7
v_gene: TRBV21-1
len: 14
CDR3aa: CASSKAGGGNEQYF

j_gene: TRBJ2-7
v_gene: TRBV10-3
len: 14
CDR3aa: CAIRGTSGLNEQYF

j_gene: TRBJ1-1
v_gene: TRBV7-2
len: 15
CDR3aa: CASSLSGHQNTEAFF

j_gene: TRBJ2-3
v_gene: TRBV6-1
len: 15
CDR3aa: CASLDQGQSTDTQYF

j_gene: TRBJ2-2
v_gene: TRBV11-2
len: 13
CDR3aa: CASSFTNTGELFF

j_gene: TRBJ1-2
v_gene: TRBV15
len: 17
CDR3aa: CATSRDNRAGAGYGYTF

j_gene: TRBJ2-3
v_gene: TRBV20-1
len: 15
CDR3aa: CSARRGAAFTYTQYF

j_gene: TRBJ1-1
v_gene: TRBV5-5
len: 15
CDR3aa: CASSDLRKGSTEAFF

j_gene: TRBJ1-2
v_gene: TRBV19
len: 14
CDR3aa: CASSTLTGGSGYTF

j_gene: TRBJ1-6
v_gene: TRBV7-6
len: 17
CDR3aa: CASSLVQGDSYNSPLHF

j_gene: TRBJ2-3
v_gene: TRBV20-1
len: 12
CDR3aa: CSLKRETNTQYF

j_gene: TRBJ2-5
v_gene: TRBV5-1
len: 14
CDR3aa: CASSWSGAQETQYF

j_gene: TRBJ2-5
v_gene: TRBV4-3
len: 16
CDR3aa: CASSQDRTGRGETQYF

j_gene: TRBJ1-1
v_gene: TRBV6-2/TRBV6-3
len: 14
CDR3aa: CASSYSRGSTEAFF

j_gene: TRBJ2-1
v_gene: TRBV18
len: 16
CDR3aa: CASSPSSRPSYNEQFF

j_gene: TRBJ1-5
v_gene: TRBV4-2
len: 17
CDR3aa: CASSQEPLDRPHQPQHF